The rows below give T cell receptor beta chains drawn from one sample of a study of graft-versus-host responses after intestinal transplantation. TCRdb keeps only in-frame clones here, not all; method: immunoSEQ multiplex PCR. The sample lists around 100,000 clones, over 75% seen once, with 0.7% to 0.9% in the top ten. Their antigens are not known. Here the sequenced sample was unstimulated CD4+ T cells sorted from spleen or lymph node cells, taken before intestinal transplant. These receptors were collected from a human donor who received an intestinal transplant. The CDR3 runs from the conserved cysteine through the conserved F or W. Fields, in order: CDR3 DNA, CDR3 protein, CDR3 length, J gene, V gene, clone size, D gene. D genes are given only for firm matches. Rows may omit the clone size; those that give it use once, few, many or a size class.

DNA: TGTGCCAGCAGCATGAACCTTCGGGACAATACTTTCTTT; CDR3: CASSMNLRDNTFF; length: 13; J: TRBJ1-1; V: TRBV11-2; size: -; D: -
DNA: TGCGCCAGCAGCCGACTAGCGGGAGTAGGTAATGAGCAGTTCTTC; CDR3: CASSRLAGVGNEQFF; length: 15; J: TRBJ2-1; V: TRBV4-1; size: -; D: TRBD2
DNA: TGTGCCAGCAGCCTAACTAGGGGCCATGAGCAGTTCTTC; CDR3: CASSLTRGHEQFF; length: 13; J: TRBJ2-1; V: TRBV7-9; size: once; D: -
DNA: TGTGCCAGCAGGGAAATGAGTTTCTATGGCTACACCTTC; CDR3: CASREMSFYGYTF; length: 13; J: TRBJ1-2; V: TRBV7-9; size: -; D: -
DNA: TGCAGCGTTGAAAAAGACCTTGGGGTGACCCAGTACTTC; CDR3: CSVEKDLGVTQYF; length: 13; J: TRBJ2-5; V: TRBV29-1; size: -; D: -
DNA: TGTGCCAGCTCACCACCCCAGGGGTCCACTGAAGCTTTCTTT; CDR3: CASSPPQGSTEAFF; length: 14; J: TRBJ1-1; V: TRBV18; size: -; D: -
DNA: TGCGCCAGCAAAGCCGGGACAAACTACGAGCAGTACTTC; CDR3: CASKAGTNYEQYF; length: 13; J: TRBJ2-7; V: TRBV5-1; size: once; D: -
DNA: TGTGCCAGCAGCTTGTCGGCAGGGGGCTATGGCTACACCTTC; CDR3: CASSLSAGGYGYTF; length: 14; J: TRBJ1-2; V: TRBV5-5; size: -; D: TRBD1
DNA: TGTGCCAGCAGCTACGGATCGCGGGATAACCAAGAGACCCAGTACTTC; CDR3: CASSYGSRDNQETQYF; length: 16; J: TRBJ2-5; V: TRBV5-4; size: -; D: -
DNA: TGTGCCACCAGCAGAGATACATTGAGCGGGAGCAAGTACAATGAGCAGTTCTTC; CDR3: CATSRDTLSGSKYNEQFF; length: 18; J: TRBJ2-1; V: TRBV15; size: once; D: TRBD2
DNA: TGTGCCAGCAGACCCATTCTAGCGGGGGCCTACGAGCAGTACTTC; CDR3: CASRPILAGAYEQYF; length: 15; J: TRBJ2-7; V: TRBV6-5; size: once; D: TRBD2
DNA: TGTGCCAGCAGTGAAGGAAGAGGGATTCCCTACAATGAGCAGTTCTTC; CDR3: CASSEGRGIPYNEQFF; length: 16; J: TRBJ2-1; V: TRBV2; size: -; D: -
DNA: TGCGCCAGCACCCTCGGACAGGGGGCAGGAAACACCATATATTTT; CDR3: CASTLGQGAGNTIYF; length: 15; J: TRBJ1-3; V: TRBV10-2; size: -; D: TRBD1
DNA: TGTGCCAGCAGCTTAGAAGGAAGATCCGGGACACGAACCTACAATGAGCAGTTCTTC; CDR3: CASSLEGRSGTRTYNEQFF; length: 19; J: TRBJ2-1; V: TRBV7-2; size: few; D: -
DNA: TGTGCCATCAGCTTCGGGGGGCGGAACACCGGGGAGCTGTTTTTT; CDR3: CAISFGGRNTGELFF; length: 15; J: TRBJ2-2; V: TRBV10-3; size: -; D: -
DNA: TGTGCCAGTAGTTGGGGGGGCGTTGAGCAGTTCTTC; CDR3: CASSWGGVEQFF; length: 12; J: TRBJ2-1; V: TRBV19; size: -; D: -
DNA: TGTGCCACCGGTCCACAGTATAATTCACCCCTCCACTTT; CDR3: CATGPQYNSPLHF; length: 13; J: TRBJ1-6; V: TRBV19; size: once; D: -
DNA: TGCGCCAGCAGCCAAGATCGGTGGGTCCAGGGAGGACACACTGAAGCTTTCTTT; CDR3: CASSQDRWVQGGHTEAFF; length: 18; J: TRBJ1-1; V: TRBV4-1; size: -; D: -
DNA: TGTGCCAGCAGTGATTGGATAAGCAACACTGAAGCTTTCTTT; CDR3: CASSDWISNTEAFF; length: 14; J: TRBJ1-1; V: TRBV6-1; size: -; D: -
DNA: TGTGCCAGCAGTCTACTAGCGGGGGCCTCCTACGAGCAGTACTTC; CDR3: CASSLLAGASYEQYF; length: 15; J: TRBJ2-7; V: TRBV6-5; size: -; D: TRBD2
DNA: TGCAGCGTTAGACATGGAGAGACCCAGTACTTC; CDR3: CSVRHGETQYF; length: 11; J: TRBJ2-5; V: TRBV29-1; size: -; D: -
DNA: TGTGCCAGCAGCAGAGCGGCGGTACAGGAGACCCAGTACTTC; CDR3: CASSRAAVQETQYF; length: 14; J: TRBJ2-5; V: TRBV7-3; size: few; D: -
DNA: TGTGCCAGCAGTGCGCAGGGGGCTAGCAATCAGCCCCAGCATTTT; CDR3: CASSAQGASNQPQHF; length: 15; J: TRBJ1-5; V: TRBV2; size: -; D: TRBD1
DNA: TGTGCCAGCAGCACTTCGGGACTTTTAGGGAACACCATATATTTT; CDR3: CASSTSGLLGNTIYF; length: 15; J: TRBJ1-3; V: TRBV21-1; size: few; D: -
DNA: TGCAGTGCCCCATTTCGCGATACGCAGTATTTT; CDR3: CSAPFRDTQYF; length: 11; J: TRBJ2-3; V: TRBV20-1; size: once; D: -